A single T cell receptor beta chain is shown here with its context. As yet, its antigen is unknown. This entry is derived from a study of CD8+ T cells in alopecia areata. Study overall: Patients in the study were on tofacitinib for 6 to 18 months, then off it for 6 months. Whole-study results and caveats: Higher clonality and more expanded CD8+ clones appeared in lesional than normal scalp.

Once RNA had been extracted, it was reverse transcribed into cDNA to act as the sequencing template. Profiling relied on immunoSEQ multiplex PCR, and the TCRdb table lists in-frame clones only, not all of them. Of more than 200,000 clones listed, over 40% are singletons. Treatment here: oral pan-JAK inhibitor, 5-10 mg twice daily. PBMCs yielded sorted CD4+ and CD8+ T cells. Germline-derived CDR1 and CDR2 are LNHDA and SQIVND (reference sequence). After removal of 7 bases from V and 9 bases from J, the junction contained 16 bases not matched to a gene. The CDR3 is 15 residues long. V gene TRBV19 combines with J gene TRBJ1-2; the match to TRBD1 covers 8 bases. Material: CD4+ T cells sorted from blood, obtained around week 36, from a patient treated with tofacitinib. The receptor was isolated from a human donor with alopecia areata. CDR3 in amino acids: CASTHNPTGDPRYTF. The CDR3 region has the DNA TGTGCCAGTACCCATAACCCGACAGGGGACCCACGCTACACCTTC.